The next 7 T cell receptor beta chains were all read from a single sample in a study of pediatric ulcerative colitis (dated by TCRdb to between 2018 and 2021). Libraries were made using the immunoSEQ multiplex PCR assay. TCRdb limited this immuneACCESS table to in-frame rearrangements with V and J called. A share of clones is missing; checked studies link under half to unresolved V genes, and the rest is unexplained. In this sample the table shows some 40,000 clones, around 75% of which occur a single time. Of the sample, around 7.8% falls within the top ten clones. During colonoscopy, one to two rectal pinch biopsies were obtained for research purposes. The source material was gut tissue. The receptors stem from a boy aged 10-17 years with severe ulcerative colitis.

The chain recombines TRBV6-1 with TRBJ1-5, with D tentatively TRBD1 (5 bases). Per the germline V gene, CDR1 is MNHNS and CDR2 is SASEGT. The CDR3 covers 13 residues. V lost 7 bases to trimming and J lost 7 bases, with 14 bases between them. CDR3 sequence: CASKSGSFQPQHF. For the CDR3, the DNA is TGTGCCAGCAAATCAGGGTCTTTCCAGCCCCAGCATTTT.

The chain is built from TRBV5-5 and TRBJ1-6; D is ambiguous. The CDR3 loop spans 15 amino acids. V lost 0 bases and J lost 8, with 12 bases in between. CDR1 SGHKS and CDR2 YYEKEE come from the germline V gene (reference sequence). CDR3: CASSLDAARDSPLHF. The CDR3 DNA follows: TGTGCCAGCAGCTTGGACGCAGCGAGGGATTCACCCCTCCACTTT.

The rearrangement joins TRBV29-1 to TRBJ1-4; 8 nucleotides agree with TRBD1. This CDR3 region has 16 residues. Looked up from germline, CDR1 is SQVTM and CDR2 is ANQGSEA. V trimming: 4 bases; J trimming: 3 bases; junction bases outside the gene matches: 10. The DNA of the CDR3 is TGCAGCGTTGGCGGACAGGGCGGGGGTTCTAATGAAAAACTGTTTTTT. Translated: CSVGGQGGGSNEKLFF.

This clone turned up a few times. The chain uses TRBV18 and TRBJ2-2, with D unclear. The germline V and J ends were trimmed by 1 base and 1 base, with 4 bases remaining between them. The CDR3 consists of 14 residues. Germline CDR1 and CDR2: KGHSH and LQKENI. This CDR3 is CASSPRQNTGELFF. The DNA of the CDR3 is TGTGCCAGCTCACCACGACAGAACACCGGGGAGCTGTTTTTT. Variable domain in full (rest from reference TRBV18 and TRBJ2-2): NAGVMQNPRHLVRRRGQEARLRCSPMKGHSHVYWYRQLPEEGLKFMVYLQKENIIDESGMPKERFSAEFPKEGPSILRIQQVVRGDSAAYFCASSPRQNTGELFFGEGSRLTVL.

The genes are TRBV28 and TRBJ2-1; TRBD2 might be the D (7 bases). The CDR3 runs to 15 residues. Trimming left V 5 bases short and J 9 bases short, with 20 bases between. Germline V lookup: CDR1 MDHEN, CDR2 SYDVKM. This chain's CDR3 is CASSAGGPLFLEQFF. CDR3 DNA sequence: TGTGCCAGCAGTGCCGGGGGGCCTCTCTTTCTTGAGCAGTTCTTC.

The chain links TRBV27 to TRBJ2-2; TRBD1 matches 9 bases. Per germline, CDR1 MNHEY and CDR2 SMNVEV (reference sequence). V lost 6 bases, J lost 4 bases, and 9 bases stayed unmatched. The CDR3 covers 16 residues. The CDR3 sequence is CASRPRTGAATGELFF. CDR3 nucleotide sequence: TGTGCCAGCAGACCTAGGACAGGGGCGGCCACCGGGGAGCTGTTTTTT.

On this clone: This sample also contains other DNA sequences that code for the same CDR3. This chain links TRBV6-1 with TRBJ2-7; D is uncertain. Between the trimmed V and J ends, which lost 2 bases and 3 bases, there was a span of 8 bases. This CDR3 comprises 13 residues. Per the germline V gene, CDR1 is MNHNS and CDR2 is SASEGT. The CDR3 region is CASSEQASYEQYF. CDR3 bases: TGTGCCAGCAGTGAACAGGCTAGCTACGAGCAGTACTTC.